These T cell receptor beta chains were read from a single sample in a study of long-term antiretroviral therapy in people with HIV. Assay: immunoSEQ multiplex PCR; the TCRdb copy retains only in-frame clones and omits some. The sample records over 30,000 clones, 97% being singletons. The input for sequencing was unsorted PBMCs, taken 6.9 years after starting antiretroviral therapy. These receptors all come from a man younger than 40 with HIV. Each CDR3 is given with its conserved first and last residue. The D gene is left open where the match is weak. Some rows mark clone size as missing; the rest say once, few, many or name a class of expanded clone.

-	TRBV6-6	TRBJ2-7	-	CASSLKYEQYF	TGTGCCAGCAGTTTGAAGTACGAGCAGTACTTC
-	TRBV4-2	TRBJ2-1	-	CASSQGPPGLAPSSYNEQFF	TGTGCCAGCAGCCAAGGTCCCCCCGGGTTGGCGCCCAGCTCCTACAATGAGCAGTTCTTC
-	TRBV7-2	TRBJ1-3	-	CASSLWGLAQSGNTIYF	TGTGCCAGCAGCTTATGGGGACTCGCGCAATCTGGAAACACCATATATTTT
-	TRBV12-1	TRBJ1-1	-	CASSSGFRLGGMNTEAFF	TGTGCCAGCAGCTCCGGGTTCCGGCTTGGGGGCATGAACACTGAAGCTTTCTTT
-	TRBV29-1	TRBJ2-7	-	CSVAGTLYEQYF	TGCAGCGTAGCCGGGACGCTCTACGAGCAGTACTTC
-	TRBV4-3	TRBJ2-7	once	CASSQDRDASEQYF	TGCGCCAGCAGCCAAGATCGGGACGCATCCGAGCAGTACTTC
TRBD1	TRBV18	TRBJ1-5	-	CASSPDRDRGLSNQPQHF	TGTGCCAGCTCACCTGACCGGGACAGGGGGCTTAGCAATCAGCCCCAGCATTTT
-	TRBV5-5	TRBJ1-2	-	CASSAGVGANYGYTF	TGTGCCAGCAGCGCCGGGGTCGGGGCGAACTATGGCTACACCTTC
-	TRBV28	TRBJ1-5	-	CASSFGRDQPQHF	TGTGCCAGCAGTTTCGGACGGGATCAGCCCCAGCATTTT
-	TRBV5-6	TRBJ1-5	-	CASSFWAPRNQPQHF	TGTGCCAGCAGCTTCTGGGCCCCCCGCAATCAGCCCCAGCATTTT
-	TRBV4-3	TRBJ1-1	-	CASSQDRWNTEAFF	TGCGCCAGCAGCCAAGATCGATGGAACACTGAAGCTTTCTTT
-	TRBV29-1	TRBJ1-3	-	CSVPPGATIYF	TGCAGCGTTCCCCCTGGGGCCACCATATATTTT
TRBD2	TRBV13	TRBJ2-2	-	CASSLKGTRNAGELFF	TGTGCCAGCAGTCTAAAGGGGACTAGGAACGCCGGGGAGCTGTTTTTT
-	TRBV29-1	TRBJ2-2	-	CSVVRTGELFF	TGCAGCGTTGTCAGGACCGGGGAGCTGTTTTTT
-	TRBV29-1	TRBJ2-3	-	CSGQTFTDTQYF	TGCAGCGGACAGACGTTCACAGATACGCAGTATTTT
TRBD2	TRBV4-2	TRBJ2-5	-	CASSQASGEGTQYF	TGTGCCAGCAGCCAAGCGAGCGGGGAGGGGACCCAGTACTTC
TRBD2	TRBV6-4	TRBJ2-3	-	CASSKSAGVTDTQYF	TGTGCCAGCAGTAAATCAGCGGGGGTCACAGATACGCAGTATTTT
TRBD1	TRBV7-2	TRBJ2-7	-	CASSSRRDSYEQYF	TGTGCCAGCAGCTCCCGCCGGGACAGCTACGAGCAGTACTTC
-	TRBV19	TRBJ2-5	-	CASSTRGGQETQYF	TGTGCCAGTAGTACCAGGGGGGGCCAAGAGACCCAGTACTTC
-	TRBV7-9	TRBJ1-4	-	CASSPKGGTNEKLFF	TGTGCCAGCAGCCCAAAGGGGGGAACGAACGAAAAACTGTTTTTT
TRBD1	TRBV25-1	TRBJ1-4	-	CASSERTGTVIGKLFF	TGTGCCAGCAGTGAACGTACCGGGACAGTTATCGGAAAACTGTTTTTT
TRBD1	TRBV5-6	TRBJ2-7	-	CASSSIHRGNYEQYF	TGTGCCAGCAGCTCCATTCACAGGGGGAACTACGAGCAGTACTTC
-	TRBV9	TRBJ2-1	-	CASSLSHYNEQFF	TGTGCCAGCAGCCTATCCCATTACAATGAGCAGTTCTTC
-	TRBV10-3	TRBJ1-6	-	CAAQGGESPLHF	TGTGCCGCACAGGGAGGAGAATCACCCCTCCACTTT
TRBD2	TRBV2	TRBJ2-1	-	CASTLAGTKQFF	TGTGCCAGCACCTTAGCGGGGACGAAGCAGTTCTTC
-	TRBV2	TRBJ2-5	-	CASNRLRGQETQYF	TGTGCCAGCAATCGTCTTCGCGGGCAAGAGACCCAGTACTTC
TRBD2	TRBV7-3	TRBJ2-7	-	CASSPSGGSSYEQYF	TGTGCCAGCAGCCCCAGCGGGGGGAGCTCCTACGAGCAGTACTTC
-	TRBV4-1	TRBJ2-3	-	CASSQVERGRGRTDTQYF	TGCGCCAGCAGCCAAGTAGAACGAGGGCGGGGCCGCACAGATACGCAGTATTTT
-	TRBV6-5	TRBJ2-7	-	CASSPGPRLEQYF	TGTGCCAGCAGCCCCGGGCCCCGCCTCGAGCAGTACTTC
-	TRBV5-4	TRBJ2-1	-	CASSFPLAPYNEQFF	TGTGCCAGCAGTTTCCCTTTAGCCCCCTACAATGAGCAGTTCTTC
-	TRBV14	TRBJ1-2	once	CASSQTLRGDDYGYTF	TGTGCCAGCAGCCAGACCTTACGGGGGGACGACTATGGCTACACCTTC
TRBD2	TRBV4-3	TRBJ2-1	-	CASSQEGTSGYNEQFF	TGCGCCAGCAGCCAAGAAGGGACTAGCGGCTACAATGAGCAGTTCTTC
TRBD1	TRBV6-5	TRBJ2-3	-	CASSRTGDTQYF	TGTGCCAGCAGCCGGACAGGAGATACGCAGTATTTT
-	TRBV19	TRBJ2-7	-	CASSISLPVAAYEQYF	TGTGCCAGTAGTATAAGCCTTCCGGTAGCGGCCTACGAGCAGTACTTC
TRBD1	TRBV4-3	TRBJ1-2	-	CASSHGQESYGYTF	TGCGCCAGCAGCCACGGACAGGAATCCTATGGCTACACCTTC
TRBD2	TRBV19	TRBJ2-6	-	CASSSQAGLYSGANVLTF	TGTGCCAGTAGTTCACAAGCGGGGTTGTACTCTGGGGCCAACGTCCTGACTTTC
TRBD2	TRBV7-2	TRBJ2-5	-	CASSLRLAGGLRGKETQYF	TGTGCCAGCAGCTTACGTCTAGCGGGGGGGCTTCGGGGAAAAGAGACCCAGTACTTC
-	TRBV11-2	TRBJ1-6	-	CASSLDREEPTYNSPLHF	TGTGCCAGCAGCTTAGATCGGGAGGAGCCCACCTATAATTCACCCCTCCACTTT
-	TRBV7-8	TRBJ2-5	-	CASSSLPVLTTKETQYF	TGTGCCAGCAGTTCACTCCCGGTGTTGACGACCAAAGAGACCCAGTACTTC
-	TRBV6-1	TRBJ2-1	-	CASSEGAVYNEQFF	TGTGCCAGCAGTGAGGGGGCTGTCTACAATGAGCAGTTCTTC
TRBD2	TRBV4-3	TRBJ2-1	-	CASSRVPQRERNEQFF	TGCGCCAGCAGCCGAGTTCCTCAGCGGGAGAGAAATGAGCAGTTCTTC
TRBD1	TRBV6-5	TRBJ2-7	-	CASSRGQGKQYF	TGTGCCAGCAGTAGGGGACAGGGCAAGCAGTACTTC
-	TRBV7-6	TRBJ2-7	-	CASSLEGFQQYF	TGTGCCAGCAGCTTAGAGGGGTTCCAGCAGTACTTC
-	TRBV27	TRBJ2-2	-	CASGRNTGELFF	TGTGCCAGCGGGCGGAACACCGGGGAGCTGTTTTTT
-	TRBV19	TRBJ1-5	-	CASSTRNRVYQPQHF	TGTGCCAGTAGCACTAGGAACAGGGTTTATCAGCCCCAGCATTTT
TRBD1	TRBV2	TRBJ2-7	-	CASSGGGLEQYF	TGTGCCAGCAGTGGAGGGGGCCTCGAGCAGTACTTC
TRBD1	TRBV5-1	TRBJ2-1	-	CASSPGTGSNEQFF	TGCGCCAGCAGCCCAGGGACAGGGTCAAATGAGCAGTTCTTC
-	TRBV15	TRBJ2-3	-	CATSRERDTQYF	TGTGCCACCAGCAGGGAGAGAGATACGCAGTATTTT
-	TRBV7-9	TRBJ2-1	-	CASSHLEGLQGANEQFF	TGTGCCAGCAGCCACCTGGAGGGCTTACAGGGCGCCAATGAGCAGTTCTTC
-	TRBV19	TRBJ2-6	-	CASSIRGSGANVLTF	TGTGCCAGTAGTATTCGGGGATCCGGGGCCAACGTCCTGACTTTC
-	TRBV4-3	TRBJ1-5	-	CASSPTAGGVQPQHF	TGCGCCAGCAGCCCCACCGCGGGGGGTGTTCAGCCCCAGCATTTT
-	TRBV6-5	TRBJ2-2	-	CASTRGDTGELFF	TGTGCCAGCACCCGTGGGGACACCGGGGAGCTGTTTTTT
TRBD1	TRBV5-5	TRBJ2-7	-	CASNSGGQGRYEQYF	TGTGCCAGCAACTCTGGGGGACAGGGACGCTACGAGCAGTACTTC
-	TRBV6-6	TRBJ1-2	-	CASRRAPANYGYTF	TGTGCCAGCAGGAGAGCTCCAGCTAACTATGGCTACACCTTC
-	TRBV19	TRBJ1-1	-	CASSIGGGRSTEAFF	TGTGCCAGTAGTATAGGTGGAGGGCGGAGCACTGAAGCTTTCTTT
-	TRBV7-2	TRBJ2-4	once	CASSSPRGGIAKNIQYF	TGTGCCAGCAGCTCCCCTAGGGGGGGCATAGCCAAAAACATTCAGTACTTC
TRBD1	TRBV7-9	TRBJ2-6	-	CASSLALGQGNSGANVLTF	TGTGCCAGCAGCTTAGCGCTTGGACAGGGAAACTCTGGGGCCAACGTCCTGACTTTC
TRBD1	TRBV27	TRBJ1-1	once	CASRLGMDRGGTEAFF	TGTGCCAGCAGGTTAGGTATGGACAGGGGAGGAACTGAAGCTTTCTTT
-	TRBV7-2	TRBJ2-7	-	CASSPGLSSYEQYF	TGTGCCAGCAGCCCAGGACTATCCTCCTACGAGCAGTACTTC
-	TRBV7-6	TRBJ2-7	-	CASSLVPGLDEQYF	TGTGCCAGCAGCTTAGTACCGGGGTTAGACGAGCAGTACTTC